This TCR beta chain comes out of a study of blood T cell repertoires in COVID-19. CDR3 size: 14 residues. V lost 6 bases and J 3 bases, leaving 16 bases between the germline ends. CDR1 and CDR2 (germline): SQVTM, ANQGSEA. The sample holds one count of this clone. Assay used: immunoSEQ multiplex PCR; TCRdb lists only in-frame clones, some missing. The sample lists more than 200,000 clones, around 87% seen once, with roughly 10% in the top ten. The source is a woman aged 45-60 years with COVID-19, enrolled during active disease. V and J are TRBV29-1 and TRBJ2-3; tentatively, D is TRBD2 (6 bases). Source material: peripheral blood. The CDR3 loop is CSVSPRGRTDTQYF. CDR3 DNA sequence: TGCAGCGTGTCCCCTAGAGGGAGGACAGATACGCAGTATTTT.